This T cell receptor (beta chain) was recovered during a study of T cells in Graves' hyperthyroidism and ophthalmopathy. Study overall: Peripheral blood was taken when the disease was first diagnosed, before any treatment began.

General study results and limits: Ophthalmopathy was identified by the model a median approximately 6.4 months ahead of onset. Also found in blood were most expanded thyroid clonotypes above 0.001.

The CDR3 length is 13 residues. The germline gives CDR1 SGHTA, CDR2 FQGTGA. With regard to this clonotype: The antigen is undetermined.

No ophthalmopathy progression within 18 months constituted stable Graves' hyperthyroidism. Amplified TCR beta CDR3 regions came from RNA transcripts. HTBI primers were used for first-round RT-PCR of the TCR CDR3. TCRdb itself ran the multiplex PCR reads through MiXCR, one entry per CDR3 protein. The sample includes about 760,000 distinct CDR3 sequences, around a third of them seen just once. This rearrangement joins TRBV7-3 to TRBJ1-5, with D possibly matching TRBD1 (6 bases). The J call is doubtful: the DNA matches TRBJ2-3 better. The receptor's source is a woman aged 40 to 50 with Graves' hyperthyroidism. Sequencing used blood. CDR3 region: CASSTTGTDTQYF. CDR3 coding DNA: TGTGCCAGCAGCACAACAGGGACAGATACGCAGTATTTT.